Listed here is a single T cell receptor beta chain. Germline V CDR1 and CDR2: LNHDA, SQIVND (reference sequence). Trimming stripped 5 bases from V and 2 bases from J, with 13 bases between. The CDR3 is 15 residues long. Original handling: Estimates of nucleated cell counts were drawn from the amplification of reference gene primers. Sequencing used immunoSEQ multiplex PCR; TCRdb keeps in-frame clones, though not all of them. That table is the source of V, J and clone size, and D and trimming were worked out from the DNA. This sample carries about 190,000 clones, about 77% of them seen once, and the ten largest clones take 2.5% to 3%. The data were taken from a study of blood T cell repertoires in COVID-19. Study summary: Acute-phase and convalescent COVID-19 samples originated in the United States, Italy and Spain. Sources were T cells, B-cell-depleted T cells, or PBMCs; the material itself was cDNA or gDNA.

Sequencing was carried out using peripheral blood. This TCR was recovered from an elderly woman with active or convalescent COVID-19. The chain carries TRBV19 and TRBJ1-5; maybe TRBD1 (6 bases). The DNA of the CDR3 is TGTGCCAGTAGTGTAGGGGGGGGTGGCAATCAGCCCCAGCATTTT. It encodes CASSVGGGGNQPQHF.